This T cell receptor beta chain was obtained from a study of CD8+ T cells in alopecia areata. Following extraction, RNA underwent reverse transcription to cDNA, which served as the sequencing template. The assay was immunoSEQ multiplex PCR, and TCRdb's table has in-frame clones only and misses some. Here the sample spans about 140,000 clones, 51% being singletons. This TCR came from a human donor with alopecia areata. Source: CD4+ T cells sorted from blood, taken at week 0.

CDR3 amino acids: CASIGLADLLYNEQFF. Here the CDR3 DNA reads TGTGCCAGCATTGGATTAGCCGACCTTCTGTACAATGAGCAGTTCTTC. The chain employs TRBV2 and TRBJ2-1; D is uncertain. CDR3 length: 16 amino acids. The V gene's germline CDR1 is SNHLY and CDR2 FYNNEI. Trimming took off 7 bases at V and 4 bases at J, with 20 bases between the two ends.